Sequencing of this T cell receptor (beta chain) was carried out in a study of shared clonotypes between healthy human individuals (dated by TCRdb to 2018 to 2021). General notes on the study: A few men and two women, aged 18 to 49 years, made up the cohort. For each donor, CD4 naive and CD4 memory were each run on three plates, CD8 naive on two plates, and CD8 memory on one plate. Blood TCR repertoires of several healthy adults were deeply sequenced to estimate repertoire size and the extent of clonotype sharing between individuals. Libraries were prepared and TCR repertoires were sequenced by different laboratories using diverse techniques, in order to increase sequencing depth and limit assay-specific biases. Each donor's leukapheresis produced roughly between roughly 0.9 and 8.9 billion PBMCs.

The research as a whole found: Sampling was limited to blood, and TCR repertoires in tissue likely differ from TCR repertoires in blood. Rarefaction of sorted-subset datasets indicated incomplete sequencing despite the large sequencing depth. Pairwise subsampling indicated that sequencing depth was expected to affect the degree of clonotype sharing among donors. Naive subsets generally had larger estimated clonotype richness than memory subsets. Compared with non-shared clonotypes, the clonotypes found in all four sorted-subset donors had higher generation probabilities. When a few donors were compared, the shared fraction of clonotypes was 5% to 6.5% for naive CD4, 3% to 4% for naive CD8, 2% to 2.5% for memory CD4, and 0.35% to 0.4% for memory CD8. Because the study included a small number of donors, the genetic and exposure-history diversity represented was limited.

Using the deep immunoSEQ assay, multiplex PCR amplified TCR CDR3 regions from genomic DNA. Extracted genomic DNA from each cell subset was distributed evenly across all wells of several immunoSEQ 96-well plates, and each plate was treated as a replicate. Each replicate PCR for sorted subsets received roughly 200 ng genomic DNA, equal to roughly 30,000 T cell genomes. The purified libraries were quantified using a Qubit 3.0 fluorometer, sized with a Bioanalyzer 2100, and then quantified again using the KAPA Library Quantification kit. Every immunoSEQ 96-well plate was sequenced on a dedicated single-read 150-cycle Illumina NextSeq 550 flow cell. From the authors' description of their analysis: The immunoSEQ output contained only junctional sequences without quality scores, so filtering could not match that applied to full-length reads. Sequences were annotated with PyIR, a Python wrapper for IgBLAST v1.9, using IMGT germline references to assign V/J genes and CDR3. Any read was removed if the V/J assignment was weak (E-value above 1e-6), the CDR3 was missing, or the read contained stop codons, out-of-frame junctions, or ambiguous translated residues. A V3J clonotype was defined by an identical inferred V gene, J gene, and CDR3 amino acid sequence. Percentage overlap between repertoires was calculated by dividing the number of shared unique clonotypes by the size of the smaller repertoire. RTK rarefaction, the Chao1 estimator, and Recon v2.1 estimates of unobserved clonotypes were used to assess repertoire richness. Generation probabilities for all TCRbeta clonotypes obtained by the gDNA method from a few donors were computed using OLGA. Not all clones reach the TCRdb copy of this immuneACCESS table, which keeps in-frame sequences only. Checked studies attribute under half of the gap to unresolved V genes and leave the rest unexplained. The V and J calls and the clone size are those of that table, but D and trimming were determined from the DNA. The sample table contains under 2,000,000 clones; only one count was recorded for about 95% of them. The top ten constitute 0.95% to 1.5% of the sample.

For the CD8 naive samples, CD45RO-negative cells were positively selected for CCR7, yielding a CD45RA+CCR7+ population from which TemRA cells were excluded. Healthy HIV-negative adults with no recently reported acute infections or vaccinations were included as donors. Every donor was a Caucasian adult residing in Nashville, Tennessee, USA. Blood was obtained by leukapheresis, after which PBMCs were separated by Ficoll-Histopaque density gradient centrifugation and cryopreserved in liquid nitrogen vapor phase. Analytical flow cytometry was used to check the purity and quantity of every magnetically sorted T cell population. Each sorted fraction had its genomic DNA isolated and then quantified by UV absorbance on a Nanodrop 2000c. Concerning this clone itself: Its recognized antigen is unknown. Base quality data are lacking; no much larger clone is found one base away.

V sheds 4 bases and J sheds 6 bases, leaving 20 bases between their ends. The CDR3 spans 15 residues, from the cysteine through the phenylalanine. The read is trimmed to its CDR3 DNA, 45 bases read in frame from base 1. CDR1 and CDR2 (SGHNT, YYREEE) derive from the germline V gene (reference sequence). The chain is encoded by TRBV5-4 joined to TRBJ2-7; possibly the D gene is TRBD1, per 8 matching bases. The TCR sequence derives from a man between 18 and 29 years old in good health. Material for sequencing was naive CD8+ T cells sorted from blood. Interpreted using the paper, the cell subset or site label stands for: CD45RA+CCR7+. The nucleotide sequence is TGTGCCAGCAGCGGGGGGGTGACAGGGGATCTCGAGCAGTACTTC. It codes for CASSGGVTGDLEQYF.